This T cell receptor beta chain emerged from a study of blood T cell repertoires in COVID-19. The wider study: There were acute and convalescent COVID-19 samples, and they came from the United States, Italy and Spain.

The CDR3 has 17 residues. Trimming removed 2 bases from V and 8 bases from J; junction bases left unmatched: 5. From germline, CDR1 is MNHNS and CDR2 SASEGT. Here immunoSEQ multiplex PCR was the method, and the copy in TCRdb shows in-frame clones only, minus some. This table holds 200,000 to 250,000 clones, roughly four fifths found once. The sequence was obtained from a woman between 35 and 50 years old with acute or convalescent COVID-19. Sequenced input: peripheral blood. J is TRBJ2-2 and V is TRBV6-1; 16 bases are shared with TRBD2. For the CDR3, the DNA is TGTGCCAGCAGTGAACTTGGGACTAGCGGGAGGGGTGGGGAGCTGTTTTTT. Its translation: CASSELGTSGRGGELFF.